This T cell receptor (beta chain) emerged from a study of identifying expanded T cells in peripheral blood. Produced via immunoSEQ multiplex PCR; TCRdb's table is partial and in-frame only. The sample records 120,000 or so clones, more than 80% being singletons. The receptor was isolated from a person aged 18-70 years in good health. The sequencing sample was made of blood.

CDR3: CASLRQGAPQETQYF. In nucleotides, the CDR3 is TGTGCCAGCCTACGACAGGGGGCCCCCCAAGAGACCCAGTACTTC. The chain joins TRBV2 to TRBJ2-5; 10 bases are shared with TRBD1. The CDR3 length is 15 residues. With V trimmed by 8 bases and J by 1 base, 7 bases remained unmatched. Germline V gene lookup returns CDR1 SNHLY and CDR2 FYNNEI.